The rows below give T cell receptor beta chains drawn from one sample of a study of T cells in Graves' hyperthyroidism and ophthalmopathy. One entry per CDR3 protein results from TCRdb running MiXCR on the multiplex PCR reads. The sample has hundreds of thousands of distinct CDR3 sequences, about a third seen once. The specimen was blood. These receptor sequences come from a middle-aged woman with Graves' hyperthyroidism. Each CDR3 is given with its conserved first and last residue. The D gene is left open where the match is weak. Size values are once, few and many counts, or a class for expanded clones, and some rows have none.

TRBV12-3/TRBV12-4	.	TRBD1	TRBJ2-7	CASKPKDRGFRHEQYF	TGTGCCAGCAAACCTAAGGACAGGGGGTTCCGGCACGAGCAGTACTTC
TRBV7-2	many	.	TRBJ1-2	CASSPRRTDGYTF	TGTGCCAGCAGCCCTAGGCGGACGGATGGCTACACCTTC
TRBV20-1	many	TRBD1	TRBJ2-7	CSASATGADEQYF	TGCAGTGCTAGTGCCACAGGGGCCGACGAGCAGTACTTC
TRBV20-1	few	TRBD1	TRBJ1-2	CRGGNDRGFSGYTF	TGCAGGGGGGGGAATGACAGGGGGTTCTCCGGCTACACCTTC
TRBV2	.	.	TRBJ2-7	CASSGGHSYEQYF	TGTGCCAGCAGCGGGGGGCACTCCTACGAGCAGTACTTC
TRBV2	.	.	TRBJ1-2	CASSYPRIGLKGYTF	TGTGCCAGCAGTTACCCACGGATTGGACTTAAAGGCTACACCTTC
TRBV6-6	many	.	TRBJ1-1	CASISFPGMNTEAFF	TGTGCCAGCATATCGTTCCCTGGGATGAACACTGAAGCTTTCTTT
TRBV7-2	many	TRBD1	TRBJ1-2	CASSTGTGGYGYTF	TGTGCCAGCAGCACCGGGACAGGGGGTTATGGCTACACCTTC
TRBV25-1	many	.	TRBJ1-4	CASSEGVGPPEKLFF	TGTGCCAGCAGTGAGGGCGTAGGGCCCCCTGAAAAACTGTTTTTT
TRBV29-1	.	TRBD1	TRBJ1-3	CSVEGTGGVDTIYF	TGCAGCGTTGAAGGGACAGGGGGCGTGGACACTATATATTTT
TRBV2	.	TRBD1	TRBJ1-2	CASSETGQDGYTF	TGTGCCAGCAGTGAGACAGGGCAAGACGGCTACACCTTC
TRBV29-1	.	.	TRBJ1-1	CSLDTEAFF	TGCAGCTTGGACACTGAAGCTTTCTTT
TRBV5-1	.	.	TRBJ2-2	CASSLAPVWGENTGELFF	TGTGCCAGCAGCTTGGCCCCGGTGTGGGGGGAGAACACCGGGGAGCTGTTTTTT
TRBV20-1	.	TRBD1	TRBJ2-2	CSARFLTGGYTGELFF	TGCAGTGCTAGATTTCTGACAGGGGGCTACACCGGGGAGCTGTTTTTT